These T cell receptor beta chains were read from a single sample in a study of post-analysis software for immune sequencing data. TCRdb used MiXCR to reprocess the PCR reads, holding one entry per CDR3 protein. The repertoire holds 750,000 to 950,000 distinct CDR3 sequences, with about 53% as singletons. The sample was blood. The source is a girl aged 10-17 years with multiple sclerosis. Each CDR3 is given with its conserved first and last residue. The D gene is left open where the match is weak. Expanded clones are given a class, and other clones once, few, many or no size at all.

V	J	size	D	DNA	CDR3
TRBV5-1	TRBJ1-5	-	-	TGCGCCAGCAGCTTGGACCCGTTAGGTAATCAGCCCCAGCATTTT	CASSLDPLGNQPQHF
TRBV29-1	TRBJ2-5	few	TRBD1	TGCAGCGTTGAAGACAGGGGGCGCAAAGAGACCCAGTACTTC	CSVEDRGRKETQYF
TRBV29-1	TRBJ2-1	-	TRBD2	TGCAGCGGCACTAGCGGGAGAGTTTACAATGAGCAGTTCTTC	CSGTSGRVYNEQFF
TRBV7-9	TRBJ2-1	few	-	TGTGCCAGCAGGGGCCCGGATCAAAAGCAGTTCTTC	CASRGPDQKQFF
TRBV2	TRBJ2-5	-	-	TGTGCCAGCAGTGAAGAGGCAGGGAAAGAGACCCAGTACTTC	CASSEEAGKETQYF
TRBV20-1	TRBJ2-5	-	-	TGCAGTGCAAAAAGGGGGGGGCCGAGGGAGACCCAGTACTTC	CSAKRGGPRETQYF
TRBV5-1	TRBJ1-1	-	TRBD1	TGCGCCAGCAGCCGGACAGGGGTTTTGAACACTGAAGCTTTCTTT	CASSRTGVLNTEAFF
TRBV20-1	TRBJ1-2	-	-	TGCAGTGCGGGCGGGAGAGACTATGGCTACACCTTC	CSAGGRDYGYTF
TRBV15	TRBJ2-7	few	-	TGTGCCACCAGCAGAGGGGAGCCAAGAAGCTCCTACGAGCAGTACTTC	CATSRGEPRSSYEQYF
TRBV6-5	TRBJ1-6	-	-	TGTGCCAGCAACAACCAGGGGTTCTCACCCCTCCACTTT	CASNNQGFSPLHF
TRBV15	TRBJ2-7	few	-	TGTGCCACCAGCAGGGGAGACAGGTACGAGCAGTACTTC	CATSRGDRYEQYF
TRBV5-1	TRBJ2-5	-	-	TGCGCCAGCGCGGGGCGCTTCGAGACCCAGTACTTC	CASAGRFETQYF
TRBV4-2	TRBJ2-1	few	TRBD2	TGTGCCAGCAGCCAAGGACTAGCGGGAGTTAGTGGGTACAATGAGCAGTTCTTC	CASSQGLAGVSGYNEQFF
TRBV7-6	TRBJ2-3	-	TRBD1	TGTGCCAGCAGCTTAGCAGGACAGGGCCAAGATACGCAGTATTTT	CASSLAGQGQDTQYF
TRBV14	TRBJ2-7	-	-	TGTGCCAGCAGCCAAGATGAGCAGGCCCCCAGAGACGAGCAGTACTTC	CASSQDEQAPRDEQYF
TRBV3-1	TRBJ2-4	-	TRBD1	TGTGCCAGCAGATCCGGGACAGACAAAAACATTCAGTACTTC	CASRSGTDKNIQYF
TRBV28	TRBJ2-1	-	TRBD2	TGTGCCAGCAGAATAATGGCGGGGGGGCGGTGGGAGCAGTTCTTC	CASRIMAGGRWEQFF
TRBV29-1	TRBJ2-3	-	TRBD2	TGCAGCGTTGAGGCGGGACTAGCGGGACCTGGGTCTGGCACAGATACGCAGTATTTT	CSVEAGLAGPGSGTDTQYF
TRBV10-3	TRBJ2-5	once	TRBD2	TGTGCGACAGCGGGAGAGGTGGGGGGCCAAGAGACCCAGTACTTC	CATAGEVGGQETQYF
TRBV3-1	TRBJ2-1	-	TRBD2	TGTGCCAGCAGCCACCCAATATTCGTGCGGGAGGGCTCTGAGCAGTTCTTC	CASSHPIFVREGSEQFF
TRBV29-1	TRBJ1-4	once	TRBD1	TGCAGCGCCCTACCAGGGGGGTCTAATGAAAAACTGTTTTTT	CSALPGGSNEKLFF
TRBV29-1	TRBJ2-2	-	-	TGCAGCGTTGGTGTTACCGGGGAGCTGTTTTTT	CSVGVTGELFF
TRBV5-1	TRBJ2-1	few	-	TGCGCCAGCAGCTTGGGCGTCATGCGGCTGAACAATGAGCAGTTCTTC	CASSLGVMRLNNEQFF
TRBV5-1	TRBJ1-4	-	TRBD1	TGCGCCAGCAGCCGCACGGACAGGAATGAAAAACTGTTTTTT	CASSRTDRNEKLFF
TRBV7-2	TRBJ2-3	once	-	TGTGCCAGCAGCTTAGACGTCAGAGATACGCAGTATTTT	CASSLDVRDTQYF
TRBV5-1	TRBJ2-1	-	-	TGCGCCAGCAGCTTGTTGGCGGGACGTCAGAGCTCCTACAATGAGCAGTTCTTC	CASSLLAGRQSSYNEQFF
TRBV29-1	TRBJ2-3	once	-	TGCAGCGGACTTCGAGGCAGCGCAGATACGCAGTATTTT	CSGLRGSADTQYF
TRBV20-1	TRBJ2-5	-	TRBD2	TGCAGTGCGCCACCTGGACTAGCGGGAGAGTTGGCCCAGTACTTC	CSAPPGLAGELAQYF
TRBV7-2	TRBJ2-1	-	TRBD2	TGTGCCAGCAGCTTAGCGACTAGCGGGAGGAATGAGCAGTTCTTC	CASSLATSGRNEQFF
TRBV6-2/TRBV6-3	TRBJ2-1	-	-	TGTGCCAGCAGCGGCGGGCTTAAGGGGGAGCAGTTCTTC	CASSGGLKGEQFF
TRBV2	TRBJ2-4	-	TRBD2	TGTGCCAGCACGGGGGGGAGCAACATTCAGTACTTC	CASTGGSNIQYF
TRBV5-1	TRBJ2-6	-	-	TGCGCCAGCAGCCCCGAATCAGGGGCTGGGGCCAACGTCCTGACTTTC	CASSPESGAGANVLTF
TRBV18	TRBJ2-5	-	-	TGTGCCAGCTCAACGCGCGCAGAGACCCAGTACTTC	CASSTRAETQYF
TRBV9	TRBJ2-7	few	TRBD2	TGTGCCAGCAGCCCCCGGACTAGCGGGGACCAAGTCAGGTACTTC	CASSPRTSGDQVRYF
TRBV9	TRBJ2-1	-	TRBD2	TGTGCCAGCAGCGTTGATCCTGGCGGGAGGTCCAATGAGCAGTTCTTC	CASSVDPGGRSNEQFF
TRBV6-2/TRBV6-3	TRBJ1-5	few	TRBD1	TGTGCCAGCAGTTTGAACAGGGGTAGCAATCAGCCCCAGCATTTT	CASSLNRGSNQPQHF
TRBV7-2	TRBJ2-1	-	TRBD2	TGTGCCAGCAGCAATATAGCGGGGGGAATAGGCAATGAGCAGTTCTTC	CASSNIAGGIGNEQFF
TRBV10-3	TRBJ2-3	few	TRBD2	TGTGCCATCAGTGTCTTACTAGCGGGGGTAGATACGCAGTATTTT	CAISVLLAGVDTQYF
TRBV21-1	TRBJ2-2	-	-	TGTGCCAGGGTTGGTGATCCAGGGCTCACCGGGGAGCTGTTTTTT	CARVGDPGLTGELFF
TRBV7-9	TRBJ2-1	-	TRBD2	TGTGCCAGCAGCTCAACACTAGCGGGGGGTATTTACAATGAGCAGTTCTTC	CASSSTLAGGIYNEQFF
TRBV12-3/TRBV12-4	TRBJ2-7	-	TRBD2	TGTGCCAGCACCAAGACTAGCGCCCACTACGAGCAGTACTTC	CASTKTSAHYEQYF
TRBV10-3	TRBJ2-7	-	-	TGTGCCATCAGTGATGGGCCGCCCTACGAGCAGTACTTC	CAISDGPPYEQYF
TRBV12-3/TRBV12-4	TRBJ1-1	-	TRBD1	TGTGCCACCAACAGGGGCAGGGCGAACACTGAAGCTTTCTTT	CATNRGRANTEAFF
TRBV20-1	TRBJ2-1	-	-	TGCAGTGCTAGAGATAACCGAGGGAGTAGGGGCTATGAGCAGTTCTTC	CSARDNRGSRGYEQFF
TRBV6-5	TRBJ1-2	-	-	TGTGCCAGCAGTTACTCGTGGGTACACTATGGCTACACCTTC	CASSYSWVHYGYTF
TRBV15	TRBJ1-4	few	-	TGTGCCACCAGCAGAGTCCCCGGGGGGCCGGATGAAAAACTGTTTTTT	CATSRVPGGPDEKLFF
TRBV6-5	TRBJ2-3	few	-	TGTGCCAGCAGTTACTCCCTGCCGGAGGCAGATACGCAGTATTTT	CASSYSLPEADTQYF
TRBV11-2	TRBJ2-7	few	-	TGTGCCAGCAGCTTAAATATCCGCTCCTACGAGCAGTACTTC	CASSLNIRSYEQYF
TRBV6-5	TRBJ2-7	-	-	TGTACCAGCAGGACAGCGCGGTCCGGGAGCCAGTACTTC	CTSRTARSGSQYF
TRBV5-1	TRBJ2-7	-	-	TGCGCCAGCAGCTCCGGGACGGGAGAATACGAGCAGTACTTC	CASSSGTGEYEQYF